This is a list of T cell receptor beta chains from one sample in a study. TCRdb itself ran the 5' RACE reads through MiXCR, one entry per CDR3 protein. Of under 6,500 distinct CDR3 sequences in the sample, 70% to 85% were seen once. Sequencing input: naive CD4+ T cells sorted from blood. The receptors come from a female donor with breast cancer. Each CDR3 is given with its conserved first and last residue. The order of the fields is clone size, D gene, J gene, V gene, CDR3 DNA, CDR3 protein. The D gene is left open where the match is weak. Clone size, where shown, is once, few, many, or a class for clones that have expanded.

>few|NA|TRBJ1-2|TRBV6-5
TGTGCCAGCAGGTCACCGGGGCACTATGGCTACACCTTC
CASRSPGHYGYTF
>NA|NA|TRBJ2-2|TRBV27
TGTGCCAGCAGTTGGGGGCTGAACACCGGGGAGCTGTTTTTT
CASSWGLNTGELFF
>NA|NA|TRBJ2-7|TRBV20-1
TGCAGTGCTAGGGACAACTCCTACGAGCAGTACTTC
CSARDNSYEQYF
>once|NA|TRBJ2-3|TRBV12-3/TRBV12-4
TGTGCCAGCAGTTTAGTTTCAGATACGCAGTATTTT
CASSLVSDTQYF
>once|TRBD2|TRBJ2-1|TRBV6-2/TRBV6-3
TGTGCCAGCAGTTACAGAATAGAGTTAGGGACTAGCGGGACCTCCCAGTTCTTC
CASSYRIELGTSGTSQFF
>once|TRBD1|TRBJ1-1|TRBV20-1
TGCAGTGCTATCCGGACAGGGGGAGGGAACACTAAAGCTTTCTTT
CSAIRTGGGNTKAFF
>NA|NA|TRBJ1-2|TRBV6-5
TGTGCTATAAGCGAGGGCCGCTCACATGGCTACACCTTC
CAISEGRSHGYTF
>NA|TRBD2|TRBJ2-1|TRBV20-1
TGCAGTGCTCCCTCAGCGGGAGATTGGTTGGGTGAGCAGTTCTTC
CSAPSAGDWLGEQFF
>NA|TRBD1|TRBJ2-3|TRBV6-1
TGTGCCCGCAGGGCCGGGGACAGTACAGATACGCAGTATTTT
CARRAGDSTDTQYF
>NA|TRBD1|TRBJ2-5|TRBV5-1
TGCGCCAGCGGAGAGGGGGCGGTTGTTGGAGAGACCCAGTACTTC
CASGEGAVVGETQYF
>NA|TRBD2|TRBJ2-3|TRBV15
TGTGCCACCAGCAGAGGTGCATCTAGCGGGAGCAAGGCAGATACGCAGTATTTT
CATSRGASSGSKADTQYF
>NA|TRBD1|TRBJ2-1|TRBV5-1
TGCGCCAGCAGCTTGGAAGGGGGCCGGAGCTCCTACAATGAGCAGTTCTTC
CASSLEGGRSSYNEQFF
>NA|TRBD1|TRBJ1-1|TRBV6-2/TRBV6-3
TGTGCCAGCCTGACAGGGGTCACTGAAGCTTTCTTT
CASLTGVTEAFF
>NA|NA|TRBJ2-3|TRBV5-7
TGTGCCAGCAGCTTGTATCTTGGCCCTAGCACAGATACGCAGTATTTT
CASSLYLGPSTDTQYF
>once|NA|TRBJ2-2|TRBV6-5
TGTGCCAGCTCGGGTAGCGAGGAGCTGTTTTTT
CASSGSEELFF
>NA|NA|TRBJ1-5|TRBV10-1
TGCGCCAGCAGTGGCCTGGGGACTCATGATGCACTGTGTAGCAATCAGCCCCAGCATTTT
CASSGLGTHDALCSNQPQHF
>few|TRBD2|TRBJ2-5|TRBV11-2
TGTGCCAGCAGCTACACAGTAGCGGGGGGGCCCAAAGAGACCCAGTACTTC
CASSYTVAGGPKETQYF
>few|TRBD2|TRBJ2-5|TRBV29-1
TGCAGCGTTGCGGGGGGACAAGAGACCCAGTACTTC
CSVAGGQETQYF
>NA|TRBD2|TRBJ2-5|TRBV4-1
TGCGCCAGCAGCCAAGGGGCGACTAGCGGGGCGCCTCAAGAGACCCAGTACTTC
CASSQGATSGAPQETQYF
>NA|NA|TRBJ1-6|TRBV7-8
TGTGCCAGCAGCTTAGTAAGGCTGAACAATTCACCCCTCCACTTT
CASSLVRLNNSPLHF
>once|NA|TRBJ2-4|TRBV12-3/TRBV12-4
TGTGCCAGCAGCCCGAAAAACATTCAGTACTTC
CASSPKNIQYF
>NA|NA|TRBJ1-2|TRBV12-3/TRBV12-4
TGTGCCAGCAACCGGGGCCTCGCGGGGGTCGGTGGCTACACCTTC
CASNRGLAGVGGYTF
>NA|TRBD1|TRBJ2-7|TRBV4-1
TGTGCCAGCAGCAACCCGACAGGGCTAAGCGACTCCTACGAGCAGTACTTC
CASSNPTGLSDSYEQYF
>NA|TRBD1|TRBJ2-1|TRBV2
TGTGCCAGCAAGCCGGGACAGGGCGTCTATGAGCAGTTCTTC
CASKPGQGVYEQFF
>NA|NA|TRBJ2-3|TRBV18
TGTGCCAGCTGTTGCGTCCCGGGCACAGATACGCAGTATTTT
CASCCVPGTDTQYF
>NA|NA|TRBJ1-5|TRBV20-1
TGCAGTGCTAGAGATTCAGTGACTCAGCCCCAGCATTTT
CSARDSVTQPQHF
>NA|TRBD1|TRBJ2-1|TRBV20-1
TGCAGTGCTAAAGACAGGGGAACCTACAATGAGCAGTTCTTC
CSAKDRGTYNEQFF
>NA|NA|TRBJ1-2|TRBV28
TGTGCCAGCAGCTCCCTCTATGGCTACACCTTC
CASSSLYGYTF
>few|TRBD2|TRBJ2-7|TRBV4-2
TGTGCCAGCAGCCAAGTTTTCGGGACTAGCGGCTCCTACGAGCAGTACTTC
CASSQVFGTSGSYEQYF
>few|NA|TRBJ2-5|TRBV9
TGTGCCAGCAGCGAAAGTCCTGTATTCGGGGAGACCCAGTACTTC
CASSESPVFGETQYF
>NA|NA|TRBJ2-7|TRBV15
TGTGCCACCAGCAGAGATTACCCAGGGGCAGCAGCTGCCTACGAGCAGTACTTC
CATSRDYPGAAAAYEQYF
>NA|NA|TRBJ2-2|TRBV20-1
TGCAGTGCTAGAGATAACCAGGCGAGGAACACCGGGGAGCTGTTTTTT
CSARDNQARNTGELFF
>NA|TRBD2|TRBJ2-1|TRBV10-1
TGCGCCAGCAGTGAGACCGCTAGCGGGCCTTACAATGAGCAGTTCTTC
CASSETASGPYNEQFF
>NA|NA|TRBJ1-5|TRBV6-1
TGTGCCAGCAGTGAAGTGCACAGGGTTAACCAGCCCCAGCATTTT
CASSEVHRVNQPQHF
>NA|TRBD2|TRBJ2-1|TRBV18
TGTGCCAGCAAAGGACTAGCCCCATACAATGAGCAGTTCTTC
CASKGLAPYNEQFF
>NA|TRBD1|TRBJ1-6|TRBV20-1
TGCAGTGCTAAAAAAAGGGACAGATCTAATTCACCCCTCCACTTT
CSAKKRDRSNSPLHF
>NA|NA|TRBJ1-2|TRBV7-9
TGTGCCAGCAGCTCCGGTTCTGGCCGAGCTAACTATGGCTACACCTTC
CASSSGSGRANYGYTF
>NA|NA|TRBJ2-1|TRBV5-6
TGTGCCAGCAGTAATATGGGTGAGCAGTTCTTC
CASSNMGEQFF